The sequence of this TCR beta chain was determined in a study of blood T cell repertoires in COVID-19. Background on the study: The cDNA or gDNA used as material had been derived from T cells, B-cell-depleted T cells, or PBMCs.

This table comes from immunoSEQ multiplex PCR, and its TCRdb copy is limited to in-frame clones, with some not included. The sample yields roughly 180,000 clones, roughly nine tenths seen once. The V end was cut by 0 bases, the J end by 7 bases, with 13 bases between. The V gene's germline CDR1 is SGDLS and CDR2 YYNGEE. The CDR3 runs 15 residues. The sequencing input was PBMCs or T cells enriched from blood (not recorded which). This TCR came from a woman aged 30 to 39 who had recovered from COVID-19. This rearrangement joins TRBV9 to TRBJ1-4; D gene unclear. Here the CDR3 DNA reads TGTGCCAGCAGCGTAGACCCCCGGGATTCTGAAAAACTGTTTTTT. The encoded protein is CASSVDPRDSEKLFF.